The T cell receptor beta chain described here comes from a study of cytomegalovirus exposure and HLA in healthy donors. Points from the study as a whole: Later analysis reportedly placed an Asian-associated ancestry cluster below the roughly 600-donor mean in N-insertions.

In regard to this clone: The antigen is not known.

In the PCR, 60 Vbeta and 13 Jbeta primers were used. The table came from immunoSEQ multiplex PCR; TCRdb's copy has only in-frame clones and leaves some out. The sample records tens of thousands of clones, 70% being singletons. The sequenced sample consisted of PBMCs. The clonotype originates from a woman in her sixties in good health and CMV-seropositive.

CDR3 nucleotide sequence: TGCGCCAGCAGTGAATTTGGAGGGGAGGCTTTCTTT. The encoded protein is CASSEFGGEAFF. This rearrangement joins TRBV10-2 to TRBJ1-1, with TRBD1 as a possible D gene (5 bases). Germline values: CDR1 WSHSY, CDR2 SAAADI. The CDR3 contains 12 residues. V dropped 3 bases and J dropped 11 bases, with 13 bases sitting between them.